What follows are 18 T cell receptor beta chains derived from one specimen sequenced in a study of memory CD4+ T cells and cytomegalovirus serostatus. Single viable CD3+CD4+CD8-CD45RO+ cells were sorted as the memory CD4+ T cells. Profiling relied on immunoSEQ multiplex PCR, and the TCRdb table lists in-frame clones only, not all of them. Among tens of thousands of clones, over 60% were seen once, and the ten largest hold roughly 1%. Input material: memory CD4+ T cells from blood. Source of these receptors: an adult in good health and CMV-seronegative.

CDR3 in amino acids: CASSPRALSGNTIYF. The CDR3 DNA is TGTGCCAGCAGCCCCCGGGCTCTCTCTGGAAACACCATATATTTT. The V call is TRBV5-6, the J call TRBJ1-3; D unclear. Trimming shortened V by 4 bases and J by 0 bases, and 11 bases separated the two germline ends. Germline V gene data show CDR1 as SGHDT and CDR2 as YYEEEE. The CDR3 extends over 15 amino acids.

V usage is TRBV28 and J usage is TRBJ2-5; D is possibly TRBD1 (6 bases). The CDR3 covers 15 residues. The germline gives CDR1 MDHEN, CDR2 SYDVKM. V lost 8 bases, J lost 6 bases, and 22 bases lay in between. Here the CDR3 reads CASVKSLGAGQTQYF. CDR3 nucleotides: TGTGCCAGCGTAAAGAGCCTGGGGGCAGGCCAGACCCAGTACTTC.

The genes are TRBV6-6 and TRBJ2-7; possible D gene TRBD2, 6 bases. Germline loops: CDR1 MNHNY, CDR2 SVGAGI (reference sequence). The V and J ends lost 6 bases and 0 bases respectively, with 15 bases between them. The CDR3 has 15 amino acids. The CDR3 region is CASRPPGLPSYEQYF. The DNA for the CDR3 is TGTGCCAGCAGGCCTCCGGGACTGCCCTCCTACGAGCAGTACTTC.

The rearrangement joins TRBV7-2 to TRBJ2-1; 7 bases are a match to TRBD1. Germline V lookup: CDR1 SGHTA, CDR2 FQGNSA. CDR3 length equals 14 residues. J was trimmed by 9 bases and V by 3 bases; bases with no gene match: 8. CDR3 residues: CASSLNRGSGEQFF. Here the CDR3 DNA reads TGTGCCAGCAGCTTGAACAGGGGTTCGGGTGAGCAGTTCTTC.

The chain links TRBV18 to TRBJ2-7, with D possibly called TRBD1 or TRBD2 (5 bases each). V was trimmed by 3 bases and J by 6 bases, leaving 12 bases between them. In germline, CDR1 is KGHSH, CDR2 LQKENI. CDR3 length: 13 residues. The CDR3 DNA sequence: TGTGCCAGCTCACCTTCGAGGGGAGTCGAGCAGTACTTC. This translates into CASSPSRGVEQYF. Complete variable domain (other parts from reference TRBV18 and TRBJ2-7): NAGVMQNPRHLVRRRGQEARLRCSPMKGHSHVYWYRQLPEEGLKFMVYLQKENIIDESGMPKERFSAEFPKEGPSILRIQQVVRGDSAAYFCASSPSRGVEQYFGPGTRLTVT.

The V and J genes are TRBV4-1 and TRBJ2-5, with D possibly being TRBD1 (5 bases). This CDR3 has 16 residues. Germline lookup yields CDR1 MGHRA and CDR2 YSYEKL. V was cut by 1 base and J by 2 bases, with 14 bases left in between. The CDR3 region is CASSQGWTRRQETQYF. DNA of the CDR3: TGCGCCAGCAGCCAAGGCTGGACACGAAGACAAGAGACCCAGTACTTC.

This chain uses TRBV13 with TRBJ1-1; 7 bases align to TRBD1. CDR1 and CDR2 from the germline V gene are PRHDT and FYEKMQ (reference sequence). This CDR3 contains 18 residues. V shed 5 bases, J shed 0 bases, and the junction held 15 bases outside the gene matches. CDR3 coding DNA: TGTGCCAGCAGCCTGTCGACAGGGATGGGGTTCATGAACACTGAAGCTTTCTTT. It translates to CASSLSTGMGFMNTEAFF.

This clone was seen only once. Here the CDR3 reads CASSPGGPGTGELFF. CDR3 bases: TGTGCCAGCAGCCCGGGGGGGCCGGGCACCGGGGAGCTGTTTTTT. This chain uses TRBV7-3 with TRBJ2-2; 8 positions agree with TRBD2. The germline CDR1 and CDR2 sequences are SGHTA and FQGTGA. The CDR3 totals 15 residues. Trimming at V came to 5 bases and at J to 4 bases, leaving 6 bases not matched to a gene.

This chain connects TRBV10-3 to TRBJ2-3, with TRBD2 identical over 13 bases. The germline CDR1 and CDR2 sequences are ENHRY and SYGVKD. CDR3 length: 15 amino acids. With 6 bases clipped from V and 4 bases from J, the junction kept 4 bases outside the gene matches. The CDR3 coding sequence is TGTGCCATCAGAGGACTAGCGGGAGTGCCAGATACGCAGTATTTT. As protein: CAIRGLAGVPDTQYF.

The chain combines TRBV7-9 with TRBJ2-3; 10 bases agree with TRBD1. Trimming took 0 bases from V and 11 from J; bases not matched to a gene: 8. The germline gives CDR1 SEHNR, CDR2 FQNEAQ (reference sequence). CDR3 size: 15 residues. CDR3 in amino acids: CASSLARDRGQEQYF. For the CDR3, the DNA is TGTGCCAGCAGCTTAGCGCGGGACAGGGGTCAGGAGCAGTATTTT.

The V call is TRBV6-1, the J call TRBJ1-2, with TRBD1 matching over 8 bases. V dropped 6 bases and J dropped 3; count of bases not matched to a gene: 9. This CDR3 comprises 15 residues. The germline CDR1 and CDR2 sequences are MNHNS and SASEGT. The CDR3 region is CASSLRTGLHYGYTF. CDR3 DNA sequence: TGTGCCAGCAGCTTAAGGACAGGGCTTCACTATGGCTACACCTTC.

The count of this clone is one. The CDR3 region has the DNA TGTGCCAGCTCACCCGGGGGGAACACTGAAGCTTTCTTT. The encoded protein is CASSPGGNTEAFF. This chain links TRBV18 with TRBJ1-1, with D possibly being TRBD1 (5 bases). V dropped 3 bases and J dropped 1 base, with 6 bases sitting between them. The CDR3 is 13 residues long. The germline CDR1 and CDR2 sequences are KGHSH and LQKENI.

This chain joins TRBV9 and TRBJ2-2; D is perhaps TRBD1 or TRBD2 (6 bases each). The CDR3 consists of 15 residues. Germline values: CDR1 SGDLS, CDR2 YYNGEE. V lost 4 bases and J lost 5, with 15 bases in between. CDR3 sequence: CASSTFGGRTGELFF. The CDR3 bases are TGTGCCAGCAGCACGTTTGGGGGGCGGACCGGGGAGCTGTTTTTT.

The V gene is TRBV28, the J gene TRBJ1-2; 7 bases agree with TRBD1. The CDR3 has 15 residues. V was pared by 7 bases and J by 4 bases, with 12 bases of the junction left unmatched. The germline V gene encodes CDR1 MDHEN and CDR2 SYDVKM. DNA for the CDR3: TGTGCCAGCACCCCCTTGGACAGGAACCTCTATGGCTACACCTTC. Amino acids: CASTPLDRNLYGYTF.

This clone was detected only once. This rearrangement joins TRBV6-6 to TRBJ1-2, with D possibly TRBD1 on 6 matching bases. The CDR3 sequence is 14 residues long. Trimming left V 4 bases short and J 6 bases short, with 15 bases between. CDR1 MNHNY and CDR2 SVGAGI come from the germline V gene (reference sequence). CDR3 DNA: TGTGCCAGCAGTTCATCGACAGGAGGACATGGCTACACCTTC. It specifies CASSSSTGGHGYTF.

This chain uses TRBV6-1 with TRBJ2-2, with D possibly matching TRBD2 (5 bases). The germline CDR1 and CDR2 sequences are MNHNS and SASEGT. This CDR3 spans 14 amino acids. V was trimmed by 5 bases and J by 4 bases, leaving 11 bases between them. The CDR3 DNA sequence: TGTGCCAGCAGTCGGGGTTCGGGCACCGGGGAGCTGTTTTTT. Amino acids: CASSRGSGTGELFF.

This clone was picked up a small number of times. J is TRBJ2-1 and V is TRBV6-5, with D possibly being TRBD2 (7 bases). V gave up 2 bases and J gave up 10 bases, with 15 bases separating them. CDR3 length equals 14 residues. Germline lookup yields CDR1 MNHEY and CDR2 SVGAGI. CDR3 region: CASSYRMKGGEQFF. The CDR3 DNA reads as TGTGCCAGCAGTTACAGGATGAAGGGGGGGGAGCAGTTCTTC.

This clone was seen many times. The chain joins TRBV7-2 to TRBJ1-6; 9 positions agree with TRBD1. CDR1 and CDR2 (germline): SGHTA, FQGNSA. After removal of 6 bases from V and 0 bases from J, the junction contained 3 bases not matched to a gene. The CDR3 sequence is 16 residues long. For the CDR3, the DNA is TGTGCCAGCAGGGGACAGGGTGACTCCTATAATTCACCCCTCCACTTT. Translated: CASRGQGDSYNSPLHF.